This T cell receptor (beta chain) originates from a study of identifying expanded T cells in peripheral blood. Repertoires were generated with immunoSEQ multiplex PCR, while TCRdb's copy carries only in-frame clones and drops some. The profile shows about 94,000 clones, roughly 86% of them singletons. Looked up from germline, CDR1 is GTSNPN and CDR2 is SVGIG (reference sequence). The CDR3 has 12 residues. V shed 4 bases and J shed 4 bases, with 8 bases lying between them. This chain uses TRBV30 with TRBJ1-3; a possible D gene is TRBD1 (5 bases). The receptor's source is a person aged 18 to 70 in good health. Sequences were obtained from blood. CDR3: CAWKKGGNTIYF. The CDR3 DNA reads as TGTGCCTGGAAAAAGGGGGGAAACACCATATATTTT.